This is a list of T cell receptor beta chains from one sample in a study of CD8 T cells in ankylosing spondylitis. TCRdb redid the calling of the 5' RACE reads with MiXCR, one entry per CDR3 protein. The sample has hundreds of thousands of distinct CDR3 sequences; roughly 26% are singletons. Sequencing input: blood, either unsorted or a sorted T cell fraction (not recorded which). The source is a male donor with ankylosing spondylitis. CDR3s include the opening cysteine and the closing phenylalanine or tryptophan. Fields, in order: J gene, V gene, CDR3 protein.

j_gene: TRBJ1-4
v_gene: TRBV5-1
CDR3aa: CASSSTGINEKLFF

j_gene: TRBJ1-1
v_gene: TRBV14
CDR3aa: CASSQVGQTNTEAFF

j_gene: TRBJ1-1
v_gene: TRBV6-5
CDR3aa: CASSYGGSAAEAFF

j_gene: TRBJ2-2
v_gene: TRBV6-1
CDR3aa: CASSEAPVYSGELFF

j_gene: TRBJ2-7
v_gene: TRBV20-1
CDR3aa: CSASSIRAPSYEQYF

j_gene: TRBJ1-1
v_gene: TRBV20-1
CDR3aa: CSASRPGWGTEAFF

j_gene: TRBJ2-1
v_gene: TRBV20-1
CDR3aa: CSASGTGIGSYNEQFF

j_gene: TRBJ1-5
v_gene: TRBV4-2
CDR3aa: CASSPRDTNQPQHF

j_gene: TRBJ2-7
v_gene: TRBV6-1
CDR3aa: CTSSETGSSYEQYF

j_gene: TRBJ1-6
v_gene: TRBV6-1
CDR3aa: CASRLDSLSNSPLHF

j_gene: TRBJ1-1
v_gene: TRBV2
CDR3aa: CASTQITGTGGTTFF

j_gene: TRBJ2-7
v_gene: TRBV20-1
CDR3aa: CSATPSPSYEQYF

j_gene: TRBJ2-3
v_gene: TRBV27
CDR3aa: CASSFPRDYNTDTQYF

j_gene: TRBJ2-3
v_gene: TRBV12-3/TRBV12-4
CDR3aa: CASSGSDTQYF

j_gene: TRBJ2-1
v_gene: TRBV20-1
CDR3aa: CSARVQDFNEQFF

j_gene: TRBJ2-1
v_gene: TRBV11-2
CDR3aa: CASSLDLRAYNEQFF

j_gene: TRBJ2-2
v_gene: TRBV7-8
CDR3aa: CASSLVRLAGGPSTGELFF

j_gene: TRBJ2-7
v_gene: TRBV5-1
CDR3aa: CASSRGERDYEQYF

j_gene: TRBJ2-1
v_gene: TRBV5-1
CDR3aa: CASSLDPGVDEQFF

j_gene: TRBJ2-1
v_gene: TRBV10-1
CDR3aa: CASSDSGTSGFNEQFF

j_gene: TRBJ2-3
v_gene: TRBV6-4
CDR3aa: CASSPGVYTDTQYF

j_gene: TRBJ2-7
v_gene: TRBV12-3/TRBV12-4
CDR3aa: CASGSGTSGRAGLYEQYF

j_gene: TRBJ2-1
v_gene: TRBV20-1
CDR3aa: CSAKTSGRALANEQFF

j_gene: TRBJ2-1
v_gene: TRBV5-1
CDR3aa: CASSAGTSRHEQFF

j_gene: TRBJ2-3
v_gene: TRBV24-1
CDR3aa: CATSDPEGREGTDTQYF

j_gene: TRBJ2-7
v_gene: TRBV7-8
CDR3aa: CASSFPASGPGGGSYEQYF

j_gene: TRBJ1-5
v_gene: TRBV29-1
CDR3aa: CSVEPRDRGQEGNQPQHF

j_gene: TRBJ1-6
v_gene: TRBV5-1
CDR3aa: CASSLSRGNNSPLHF

j_gene: TRBJ2-1
v_gene: TRBV12-3/TRBV12-4
CDR3aa: CASSWVSTYRNEQFF

j_gene: TRBJ2-2
v_gene: TRBV11-1
CDR3aa: CASRRGQGVPANTGELFF

j_gene: TRBJ1-2
v_gene: TRBV6-1
CDR3aa: CASGGDRRTNYGYTF

j_gene: TRBJ1-1
v_gene: TRBV18
CDR3aa: CASSPGEGAAFF

j_gene: TRBJ1-3
v_gene: TRBV29-1
CDR3aa: CSVENSSGNTIYF

j_gene: TRBJ2-1
v_gene: TRBV10-3
CDR3aa: CAISEPEAYNEQFF

j_gene: TRBJ2-3
v_gene: TRBV27
CDR3aa: CASSFGLAGVLGSTDTQYF

j_gene: TRBJ2-2
v_gene: TRBV12-3/TRBV12-4
CDR3aa: CASSFSSLAGELFF

j_gene: TRBJ1-2
v_gene: TRBV24-1
CDR3aa: CATSDLRQANGYTF

j_gene: TRBJ2-3
v_gene: TRBV12-3/TRBV12-4
CDR3aa: CASSFSGLAGVLQYF

j_gene: TRBJ2-4
v_gene: TRBV24-1
CDR3aa: CATSDPRGAGAKNIQYF